This T cell receptor beta chain comes out of a study of blood T cell repertoires in COVID-19. For the study at large: Spain, Italy and the United States supplied samples that represented acute and convalescent COVID-19.

The repertoire was sequenced with immunoSEQ multiplex PCR; TCRdb's copy has only in-frame clones and lacks some. The sample records some 430,000 clones, about 90% being singletons. In terms of age and location, participants ranged from roughly 18 to 100 years and lived in roughly 22 US areas. The CDR3 covers 16 residues. V gave up 4 bases and J gave up 3 bases, with 17 bases separating them. CDR1 is SGHRS and CDR2 is YFSETQ in the germline V gene. What was sequenced was PBMCs or T cells enriched from blood (not recorded which). This chain links TRBV5-1 with TRBJ2-1; a possible D gene is TRBD2 (6 bases). The source is a man younger than 35 who had recovered from COVID-19. As DNA, the CDR3 is TGCGCCAGCAGCAGAGCAGGGACTGGAAACTACAATGAGCAGTTCTTC. This encodes CASSRAGTGNYNEQFF.